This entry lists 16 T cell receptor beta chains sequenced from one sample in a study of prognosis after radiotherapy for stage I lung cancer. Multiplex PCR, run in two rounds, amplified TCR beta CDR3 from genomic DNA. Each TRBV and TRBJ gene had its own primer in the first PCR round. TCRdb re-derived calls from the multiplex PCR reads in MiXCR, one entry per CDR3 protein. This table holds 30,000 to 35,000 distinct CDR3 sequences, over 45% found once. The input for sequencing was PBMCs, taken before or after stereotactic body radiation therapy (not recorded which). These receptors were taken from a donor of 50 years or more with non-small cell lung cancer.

CDR3: CASSYLSPECRWSRKGSEQYF. DNA of the CDR3: TGTGCCAGCAGTTACCTCTCACCGGAGTGCAGGTGGAGTAGAAAAGGGTCCGAGCAGTACTTC. The V call is TRBV6-5, the J call TRBJ2-7; D call uncertain. Trimming took off 2 bases at V and 6 bases at J, with 35 bases between the two ends. The CDR3 runs to 21 residues. Germline V lookup: CDR1 MNHEY, CDR2 SVGAGI.

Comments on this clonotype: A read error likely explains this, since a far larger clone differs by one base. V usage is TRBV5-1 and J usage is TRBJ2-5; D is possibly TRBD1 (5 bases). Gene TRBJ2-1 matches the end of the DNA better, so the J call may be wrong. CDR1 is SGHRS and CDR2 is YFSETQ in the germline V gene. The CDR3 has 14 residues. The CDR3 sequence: CASSVGHPNNEQFF. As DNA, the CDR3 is TGCGCCAGCAGCGTAGGACATCCGAACAATGAGCAGTTCTTC.

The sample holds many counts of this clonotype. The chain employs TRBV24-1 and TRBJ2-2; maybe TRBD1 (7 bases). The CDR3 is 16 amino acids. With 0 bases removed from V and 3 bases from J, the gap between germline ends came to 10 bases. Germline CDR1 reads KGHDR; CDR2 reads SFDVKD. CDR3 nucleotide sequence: TGTGCCACCAGTGATTTGGGCAGGGGGGACACCGGGGAGCTGTTTTTT. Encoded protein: CATSDLGRGDTGELFF.

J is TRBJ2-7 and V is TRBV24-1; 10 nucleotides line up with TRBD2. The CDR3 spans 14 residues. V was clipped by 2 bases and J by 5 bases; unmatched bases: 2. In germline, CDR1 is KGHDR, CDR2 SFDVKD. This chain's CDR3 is CATSDYSGRHEQYF. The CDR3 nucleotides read TGTGCCACCAGTGATTATAGCGGGAGGCACGAGCAGTACTTC.

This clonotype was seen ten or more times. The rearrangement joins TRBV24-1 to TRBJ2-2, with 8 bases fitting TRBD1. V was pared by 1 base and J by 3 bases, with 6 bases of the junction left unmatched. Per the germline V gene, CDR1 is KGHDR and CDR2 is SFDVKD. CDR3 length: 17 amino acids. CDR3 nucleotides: TGTGCCACCAGTGATTTCAGCCAGGGGGCTTACACCGGGGAGCTGTTTTTT. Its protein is CATSDFSQGAYTGELFF.

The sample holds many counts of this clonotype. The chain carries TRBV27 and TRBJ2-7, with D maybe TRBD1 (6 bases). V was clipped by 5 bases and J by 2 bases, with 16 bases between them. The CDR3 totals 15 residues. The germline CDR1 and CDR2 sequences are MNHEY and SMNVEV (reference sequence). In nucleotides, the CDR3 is TGTGCCAGCAGTGCCCCACAGGGAAGGCCCTACGAGCAGTACTTC. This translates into CASSAPQGRPYEQYF.

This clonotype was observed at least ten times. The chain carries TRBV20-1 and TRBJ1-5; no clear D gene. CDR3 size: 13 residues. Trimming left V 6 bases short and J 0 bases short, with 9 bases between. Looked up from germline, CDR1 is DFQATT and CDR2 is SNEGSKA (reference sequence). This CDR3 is CSASGDSNQPQHF. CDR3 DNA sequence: TGCAGTGCCTCGGGAGATAGCAATCAGCCCCAGCATTTT.

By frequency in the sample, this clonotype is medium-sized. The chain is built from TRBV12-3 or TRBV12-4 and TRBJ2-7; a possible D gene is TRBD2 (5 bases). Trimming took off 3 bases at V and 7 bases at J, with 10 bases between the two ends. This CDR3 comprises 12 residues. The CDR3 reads CASSFIPGEQYF. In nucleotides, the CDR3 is TGTGCCAGCAGTTTCATCCCGGGAGAGCAGTACTTC.

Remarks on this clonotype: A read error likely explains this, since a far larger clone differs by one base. CDR3 nucleotides: TGTGCCAGCAGTTACTCAGTTGGTATTGGACTAGCGGCGTACAATGAGCAGTTCTTC. Encoded protein: CASSYSVGIGLAAYNEQFF. This sequence joins TRBV6-6 and TRBJ2-1; 10 bases map to TRBD2. J gave up 4 bases and V 0 bases, and 12 bases lay outside the gene matches. Germline values: CDR1 MNHNY, CDR2 SVGAGI (reference sequence). The CDR3 runs to 19 residues.

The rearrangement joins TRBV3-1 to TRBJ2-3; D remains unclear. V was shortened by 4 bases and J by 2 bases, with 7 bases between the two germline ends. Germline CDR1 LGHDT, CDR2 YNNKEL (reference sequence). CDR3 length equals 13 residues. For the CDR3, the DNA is TGTGCCAGCAGCCCTGGACCCACAGATACGCAGTATTTT. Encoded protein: CASSPGPTDTQYF.

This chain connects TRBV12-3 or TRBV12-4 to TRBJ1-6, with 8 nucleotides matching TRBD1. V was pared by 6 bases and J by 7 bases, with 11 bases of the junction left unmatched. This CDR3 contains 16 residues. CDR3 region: CASSRGQGGSNSPLHF. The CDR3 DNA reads TGTGCCAGCAGCCGTGGACAGGGTGGAAGCAATTCACCCCTCCACTTT.

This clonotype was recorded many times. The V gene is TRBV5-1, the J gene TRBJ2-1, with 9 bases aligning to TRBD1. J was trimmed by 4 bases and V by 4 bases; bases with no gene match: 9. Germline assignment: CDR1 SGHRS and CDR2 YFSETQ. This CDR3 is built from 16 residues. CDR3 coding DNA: TGCGCCAGCAGCGATTCAACAGGGGGCGATTACAATGAGCAGTTCTTC. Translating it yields CASSDSTGGDYNEQFF. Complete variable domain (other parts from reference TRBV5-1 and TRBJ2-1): KAGVTQTPRYLIKTRGQQVTLSCSPISGHRSVSWYQQTPGQGLQFLFEYFSETQRNKGNFPGRFSGRQFSNSRSEMNVSTLELGDSALYLCASSDSTGGDYNEQFFGPGTRLTVL.

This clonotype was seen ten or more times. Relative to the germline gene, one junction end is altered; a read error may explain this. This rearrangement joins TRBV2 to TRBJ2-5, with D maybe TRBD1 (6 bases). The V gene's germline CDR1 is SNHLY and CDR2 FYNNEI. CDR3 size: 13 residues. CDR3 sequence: CASSDQGQGTQYF. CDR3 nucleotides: TGTGCCAGCAGTGATCAGGGGCAAGGGACCCAGTACTTC. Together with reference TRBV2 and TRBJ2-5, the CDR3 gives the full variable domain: EPEVTQTPSHQVTQMGQEVILRCVPISNHLYFYWYRQILGQKVEFLVSFYNNEISEKSEIFDDQFSVERPDGSNFTLKIRSTKLEDSAMYFCASSDQGQGTQYFGPGTRLLVL.

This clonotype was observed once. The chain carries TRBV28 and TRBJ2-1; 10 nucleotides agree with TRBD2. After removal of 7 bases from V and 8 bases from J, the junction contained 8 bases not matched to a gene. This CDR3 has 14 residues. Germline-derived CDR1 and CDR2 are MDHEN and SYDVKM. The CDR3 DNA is TGTGCCAGCATAGCGGGGGGCAATGGCGATGAGCAGTTCTTC. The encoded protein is CASIAGGNGDEQFF.

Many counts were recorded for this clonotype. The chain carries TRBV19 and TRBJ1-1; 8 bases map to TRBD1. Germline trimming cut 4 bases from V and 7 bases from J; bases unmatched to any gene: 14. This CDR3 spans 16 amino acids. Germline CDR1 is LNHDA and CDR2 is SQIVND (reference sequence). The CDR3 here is CASSRALGTGSVEAFF. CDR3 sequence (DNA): TGTGCCAGTAGTAGGGCCCTCGGGACAGGTTCGGTTGAAGCTTTCTTT.

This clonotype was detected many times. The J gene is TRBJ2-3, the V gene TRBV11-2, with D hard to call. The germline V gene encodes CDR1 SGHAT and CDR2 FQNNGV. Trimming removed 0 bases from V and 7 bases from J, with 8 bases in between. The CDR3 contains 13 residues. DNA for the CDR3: TGTGCCAGCAGCTTAGACGCAACCAATACGCAGTATTTT. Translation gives CASSLDATNTQYF.